What follows describes a single T cell receptor (beta chain). CMV status came from CD4+ T cell IFNgamma after overnight CMV lysate stimulation of fresh PBMCs. Cells stained for CD3, CD4, CD8, CD45RA and CD27 were sorted into four subsets. This sample stems from a study of naive and memory T cell subsets. The beta constant-region primer was an equimolar mix of two oligonucleotides covering TRBC1 and TRBC2. The ligated cDNA underwent four PCR rounds using SP2 and nested alpha and beta constant-region primers. TCRdb called the UMI-ligation and nested PCR reads again in MiXCR, with one record for every CDR3 protein. The sample consists of 95,000 to 150,000 distinct CDR3 sequences, about 36% of them appearing once. Trimming took 3 bases from V and 4 from J, leaving 13 bases between them. CDR1 and CDR2 (germline): LGHDT, YNNKEL (reference sequence). The CDR3 is made up of 14 amino acids.

The rearrangement links TRBV3-1 to TRBJ2-7; tentatively, D is TRBD1 (5 bases). Sequenced sample: central memory CD4+ T cells from blood. This receptor was identified in a human donor in good health. Here the CDR3 DNA reads TGTGCCAGCAGCCATTGGGGCGGAGAGTACGAGCAGTACTTC. Its translation: CASSHWGGEYEQYF.